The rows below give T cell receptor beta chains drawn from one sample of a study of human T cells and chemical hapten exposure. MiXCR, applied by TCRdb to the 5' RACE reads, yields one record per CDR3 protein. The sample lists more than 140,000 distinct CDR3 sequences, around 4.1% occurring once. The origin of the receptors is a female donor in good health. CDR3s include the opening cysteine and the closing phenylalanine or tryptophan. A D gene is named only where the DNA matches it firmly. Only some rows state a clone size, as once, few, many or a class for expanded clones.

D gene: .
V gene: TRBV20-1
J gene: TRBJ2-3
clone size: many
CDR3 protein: CSAGRYDTQYF
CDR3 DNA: TGCAGCGCGGGGCGGTACGATACGCAGTATTTT

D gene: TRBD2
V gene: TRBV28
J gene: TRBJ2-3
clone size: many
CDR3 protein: CASLTLAGVRWDTQYF
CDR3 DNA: TGTGCCAGCCTCACACTAGCGGGGGTACGGTGGGATACGCAGTATTTT

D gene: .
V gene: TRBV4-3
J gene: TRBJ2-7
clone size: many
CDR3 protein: CASSQDKGTTYEQYF
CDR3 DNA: TGCGCCAGCAGCCAAGATAAGGGGACGACCTACGAGCAGTACTTC

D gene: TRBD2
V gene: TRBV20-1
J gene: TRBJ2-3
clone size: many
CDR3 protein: CSVSTQRGGLSDTQYF
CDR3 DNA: TGCAGTGTCAGTACCCAGCGGGGGGGGCTTTCTGATACGCAGTATTTT

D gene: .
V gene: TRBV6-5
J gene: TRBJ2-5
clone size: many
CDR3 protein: CASSSIRGSREETQYF
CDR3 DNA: TGTGCCAGCAGTTCCATCCGCGGTAGTAGGGAAGAGACCCAGTACTTC

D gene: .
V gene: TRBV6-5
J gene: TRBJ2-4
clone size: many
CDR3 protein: CASSELAKNIQYF
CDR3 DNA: TGTGCCAGCAGTGAATTAGCCAAAAACATTCAGTACTTC

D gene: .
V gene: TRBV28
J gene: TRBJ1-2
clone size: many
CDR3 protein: CASSPRVVGYGYTF
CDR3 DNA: TGTGCCAGCAGTCCCCGTGTGGTCGGATATGGCTACACCTTC

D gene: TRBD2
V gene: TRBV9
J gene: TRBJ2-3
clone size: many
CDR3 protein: CASSGSGVATDTQYF
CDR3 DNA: TGTGCCAGCAGCGGAAGCGGGGTAGCCACAGATACGCAGTATTTT

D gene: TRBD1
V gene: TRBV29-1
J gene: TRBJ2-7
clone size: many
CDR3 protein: CSVAPGGVDEQYF
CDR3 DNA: TGCAGCGTTGCACCAGGGGGCGTGGACGAGCAGTACTTC

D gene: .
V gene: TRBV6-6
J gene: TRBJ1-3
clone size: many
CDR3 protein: CASSWEGTGNTIYF
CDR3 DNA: TGTGCCAGCAGTTGGGAGGGTACTGGAAACACCATATATTTT

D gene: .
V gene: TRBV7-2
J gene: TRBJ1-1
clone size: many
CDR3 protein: CASSLETAIPEAFF
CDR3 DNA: TGTGCCAGCAGCTTAGAGACAGCTATCCCTGAAGCTTTCTTT

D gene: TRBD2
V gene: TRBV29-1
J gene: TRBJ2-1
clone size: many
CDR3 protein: CSVEGSGGAYNEQFF
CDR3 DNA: TGCAGCGTTGAAGGCAGCGGGGGCGCCTACAATGAGCAGTTCTTC

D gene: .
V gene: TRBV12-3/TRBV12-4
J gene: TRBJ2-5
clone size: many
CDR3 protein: CASSWRQGGETQYF
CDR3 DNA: TGTGCCAGCAGTTGGAGACAGGGAGGTGAGACCCAGTACTTC

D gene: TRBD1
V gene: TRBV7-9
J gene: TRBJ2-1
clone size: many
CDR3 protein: CASSLGGTGAFF
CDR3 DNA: TGTGCCAGCAGCTTAGGCGGGACAGGTGCGTTCTTC

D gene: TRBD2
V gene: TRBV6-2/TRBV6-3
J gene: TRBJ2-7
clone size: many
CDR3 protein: CASSLVPYSRTTRGEQYF
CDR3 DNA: TGTGCCAGCTCCCTAGTACCCTACTCTAGGACGACGCGGGGGGAGCAGTACTTC

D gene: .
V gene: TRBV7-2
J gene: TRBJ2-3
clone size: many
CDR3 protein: CASSSLEVVLGESTDTQYF
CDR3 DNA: TGTGCCAGCAGCTCCCTTGAGGTGGTTCTAGGGGAGTCCACAGATACGCAGTATTTT

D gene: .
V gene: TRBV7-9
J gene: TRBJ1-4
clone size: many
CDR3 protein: CASSPPVGDEKLFF
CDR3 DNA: TGTGCCAGCAGCCCTCCCGTAGGGGATGAAAAACTGTTTTTT

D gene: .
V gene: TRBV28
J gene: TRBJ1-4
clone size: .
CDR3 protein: CASSFGLSATNEKLFF
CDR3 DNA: TGTGCCAGCAGTTTCGGTCTATCTGCAACTAATGAAAAACTGTTTTTT

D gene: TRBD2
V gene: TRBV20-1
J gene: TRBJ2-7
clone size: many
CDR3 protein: CSAWTSGTYEQYF
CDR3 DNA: TGCAGTGCTTGGACTAGCGGAACCTACGAGCAGTACTTC

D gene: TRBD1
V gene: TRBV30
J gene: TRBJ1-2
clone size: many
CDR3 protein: CAWSVKGTGGGYTF
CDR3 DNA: TGTGCCTGGAGTGTAAAGGGGACAGGGGGTGGCTACACCTTC

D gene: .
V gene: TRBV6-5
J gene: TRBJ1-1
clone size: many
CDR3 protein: CASRGPGEITEAFF
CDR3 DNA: TGTGCCAGCAGAGGGCCGGGAGAGATCACTGAAGCTTTCTTT

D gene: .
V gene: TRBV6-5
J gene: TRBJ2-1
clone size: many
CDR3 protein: CASRYGPKGSEQFF
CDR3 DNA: TGTGCCAGCCGTTATGGGCCTAAAGGGAGTGAGCAGTTCTTC

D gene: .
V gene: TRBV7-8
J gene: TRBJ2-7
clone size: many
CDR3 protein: CASSLVAAYEQYF
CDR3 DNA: TGTGCCAGCAGCTTAGTGGCGGCCTACGAGCAGTACTTC

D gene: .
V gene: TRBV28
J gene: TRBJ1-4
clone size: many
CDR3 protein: CASSLQQTNEKLFF
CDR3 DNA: TGTGCCAGCAGTCTCCAACAAACTAATGAAAAACTGTTTTTT

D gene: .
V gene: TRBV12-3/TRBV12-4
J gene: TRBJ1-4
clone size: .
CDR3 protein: CASRTTRRGLSTNEKLFF
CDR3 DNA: TGTGCCAGCAGAACGACGAGGCGCGGACTATCAACTAATGAAAAACTGTTTTTT

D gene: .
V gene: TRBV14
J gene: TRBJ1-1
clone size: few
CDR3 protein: CASSLTQLDREAFF
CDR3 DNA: TGTGCCAGCAGCCTCACTCAATTAGACAGGGAAGCTTTCTTT

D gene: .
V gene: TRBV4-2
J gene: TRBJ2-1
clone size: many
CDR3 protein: CASSQAPTLPYNEQFF
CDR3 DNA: TGTGCCAGCAGCCAAGCCCCAACCCTCCCCTACAATGAGCAGTTCTTC

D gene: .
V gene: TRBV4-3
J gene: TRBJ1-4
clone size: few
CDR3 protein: CASSQRDGSLEKLFF
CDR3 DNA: TGCGCCAGCAGCCAAAGGGACGGGAGCTTAGAAAAACTGTTTTTT

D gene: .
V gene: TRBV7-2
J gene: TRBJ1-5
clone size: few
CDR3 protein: CASSLWGCSNQPQHF
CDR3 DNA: TGTGCCAGCAGCTTATGGGGGTGTAGCAATCAGCCCCAGCATTTT

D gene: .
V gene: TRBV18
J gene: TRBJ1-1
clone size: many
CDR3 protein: CASSQVSGTNTEAFF
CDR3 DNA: TGTGCCAGCTCACAGGTGAGCGGTACGAACACTGAAGCTTTCTTT

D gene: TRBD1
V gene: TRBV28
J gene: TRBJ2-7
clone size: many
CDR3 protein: CASSEGQGGEQYF
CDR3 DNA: TGTGCCAGCAGTGAGGGACAGGGGGGCGAGCAGTACTTC

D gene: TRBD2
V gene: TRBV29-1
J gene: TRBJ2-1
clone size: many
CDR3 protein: CSVVTSGRTDEQFF
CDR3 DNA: TGCAGCGTAGTGACTAGCGGGAGGACGGATGAGCAGTTCTTC

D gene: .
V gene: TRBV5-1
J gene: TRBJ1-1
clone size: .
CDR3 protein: CASSLDGWGTEAFF
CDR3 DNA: TGCGCCAGCAGCTTGGACGGTTGGGGCACTGAAGCTTTCTTT

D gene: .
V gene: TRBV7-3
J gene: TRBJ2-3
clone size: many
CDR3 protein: CASSQDGVGTDTQYF
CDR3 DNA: TGTGCCAGCAGCCAGGACGGGGTAGGCACAGATACGCAGTATTTT

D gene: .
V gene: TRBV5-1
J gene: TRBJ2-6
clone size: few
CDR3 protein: CASSLPGVNVLTF
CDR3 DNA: TGCGCCAGCAGCTTGCCGGGTGTCAACGTCCTGACTTTC

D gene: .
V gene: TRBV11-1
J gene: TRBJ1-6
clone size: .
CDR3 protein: CASSLISGANSPLHF
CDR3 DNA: TGTGCCAGCAGCTTAATTTCTGGGGCTAATTCACCCCTCCACTTT

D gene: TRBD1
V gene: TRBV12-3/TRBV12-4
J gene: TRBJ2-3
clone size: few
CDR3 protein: CASSSGQPNTQYF
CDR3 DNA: TGTGCCAGCAGTTCGGGACAGCCTAATACGCAGTATTTT

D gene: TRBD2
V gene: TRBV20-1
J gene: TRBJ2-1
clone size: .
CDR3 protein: CSAGGGGDEQFF
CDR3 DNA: TGCAGTGCCGGGGGGGGCGGCGATGAGCAGTTCTTC

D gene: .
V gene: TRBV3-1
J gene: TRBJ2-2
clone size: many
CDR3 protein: CASSQAGAGAGELFF
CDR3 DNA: TGTGCCAGCAGCCAAGCCGGCGCAGGGGCCGGGGAGCTGTTTTTT

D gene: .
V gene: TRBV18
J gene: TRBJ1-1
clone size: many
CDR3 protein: CASSLWGSVNTEAFF
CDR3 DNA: TGTGCCAGCTCCCTCTGGGGCTCCGTGAACACTGAAGCTTTCTTT

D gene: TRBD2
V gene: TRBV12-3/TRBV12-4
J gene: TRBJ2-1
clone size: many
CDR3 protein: CASSILAGSSYNEQFF
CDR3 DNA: TGTGCCAGCAGTATTCTAGCGGGGAGCTCCTACAATGAGCAGTTCTTC

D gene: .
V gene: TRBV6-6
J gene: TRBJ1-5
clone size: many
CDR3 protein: CASSYDRKNNQPQHF
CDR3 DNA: TGTGCCAGCAGTTACGACAGGAAGAACAATCAGCCCCAGCATTTT

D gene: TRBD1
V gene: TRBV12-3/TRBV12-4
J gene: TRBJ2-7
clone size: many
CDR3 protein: CASSSPNDRVNEQYF
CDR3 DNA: TGTGCCAGCAGTTCCCCCAACGACAGGGTAAACGAGCAGTACTTC

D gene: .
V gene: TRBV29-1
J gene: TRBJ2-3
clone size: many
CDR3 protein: CSVVLETDTQYF
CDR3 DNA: TGCAGCGTTGTTCTGGAAACAGATACGCAGTATTTT

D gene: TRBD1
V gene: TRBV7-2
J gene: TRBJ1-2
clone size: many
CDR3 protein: CASSLYKGAVNGYTF
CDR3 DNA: TGTGCCAGCAGCTTATATAAGGGGGCGGTAAATGGCTACACCTTC

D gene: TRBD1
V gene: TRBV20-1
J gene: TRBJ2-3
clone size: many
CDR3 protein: CSARRHPSPGQGATDTQYF
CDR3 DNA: TGCAGTGCTAGACGCCACCCTTCACCGGGACAGGGGGCGACAGATACGCAGTATTTT

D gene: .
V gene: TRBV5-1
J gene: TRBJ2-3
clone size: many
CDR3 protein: CASSLGLSSNTQYF
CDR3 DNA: TGCGCCAGCAGCTTGGGACTATCCTCAAATACGCAGTATTTT

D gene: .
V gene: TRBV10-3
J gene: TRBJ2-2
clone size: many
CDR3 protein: CAISDDTGELFF
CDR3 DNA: TGTGCCATCAGTGATGATACCGGGGAGCTGTTTTTT

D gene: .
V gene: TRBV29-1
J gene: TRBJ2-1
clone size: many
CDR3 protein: CSVEVGGRGNEQFF
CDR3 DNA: TGCAGCGTTGAAGTGGGGGGCCGCGGCAATGAGCAGTTCTTC

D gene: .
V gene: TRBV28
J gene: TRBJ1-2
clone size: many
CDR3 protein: CASSPTPGGVGGYTF
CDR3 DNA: TGTGCCAGCAGCCCCACGCCCGGGGGGGTCGGTGGCTACACCTTC

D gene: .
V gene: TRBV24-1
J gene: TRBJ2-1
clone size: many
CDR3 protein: CATSRGNEQFF
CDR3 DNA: TGTGCCACCTCTAGGGGAAATGAGCAGTTCTTC

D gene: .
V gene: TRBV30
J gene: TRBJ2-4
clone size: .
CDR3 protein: CAWREEAPLLNIQYF
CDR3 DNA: TGTGCCTGGAGGGAGGAGGCCCCCCTTTTGAACATTCAGTACTTC

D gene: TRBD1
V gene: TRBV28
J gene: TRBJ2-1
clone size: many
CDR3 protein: CASSVGQGAIDEQFF
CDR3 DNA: TGTGCCAGCAGTGTGGGACAGGGGGCGATCGATGAGCAGTTCTTC

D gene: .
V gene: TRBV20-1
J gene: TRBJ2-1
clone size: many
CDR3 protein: CSARDVLDFSYNEQFF
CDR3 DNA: TGCAGTGCTAGAGATGTATTGGACTTTTCCTACAATGAGCAGTTCTTC

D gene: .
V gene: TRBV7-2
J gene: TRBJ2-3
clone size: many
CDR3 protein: CASSAEREDTQYF
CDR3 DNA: TGTGCCAGCTCCGCAGAACGGGAAGATACGCAGTATTTT

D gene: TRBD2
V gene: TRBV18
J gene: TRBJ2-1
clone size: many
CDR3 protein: CASSRDAGGNEQFF
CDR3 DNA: TGTGCCAGCTCACGTGATGCGGGGGGCAATGAGCAGTTCTTC

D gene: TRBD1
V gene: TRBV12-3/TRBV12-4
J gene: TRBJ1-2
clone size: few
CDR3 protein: CASSPSLDRDGGYTF
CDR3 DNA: TGTGCCAGCAGTCCCAGTCTCGACAGGGATGGCGGCTACACCTTC

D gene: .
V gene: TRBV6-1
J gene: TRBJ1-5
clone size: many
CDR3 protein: CASRVGGGYSNQPQHF
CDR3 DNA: TGTGCCAGCAGGGTGGGCGGGGGATATAGCAATCAGCCCCAGCATTTT

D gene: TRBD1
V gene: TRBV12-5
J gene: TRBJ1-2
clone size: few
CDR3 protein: CASGLSGTDYGYTF
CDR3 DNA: TGTGCTAGTGGTTTGTCCGGGACAGACTATGGCTACACCTTC